A selection of T cell receptor beta chains follows, all from one sample in a study of cytomegalovirus exposure and HLA in healthy donors. Measured with immunoSEQ multiplex PCR; TCRdb has only the in-frame clones, and not every one. The data show around 170,000 clones, roughly 84% seen once. Input material: PBMCs. The receptors originated from a boy under 10 years old in good health and CMV-seronegative. The CDR3 runs from the conserved cysteine through the conserved F or W. Each record gives: V gene, D gene, J gene, clone size, CDR3 protein, CDR3 DNA. D genes are given only for firm matches. Some rows have no size entry. The others give once, few or many, or a class for an expanded clone.

V: TRBV6-1
D: .
J: TRBJ2-2
size: .
CDR3: CASSEAGVIGELFF
DNA: TGTGCCAGCAGTGAAGCGGGAGTAATCGGGGAGCTGTTTTTT

V: TRBV7-9
D: TRBD1
J: TRBJ1-2
size: few
CDR3: CASSGQGAHNYGYTF
DNA: TGTGCCAGCAGCGGCCAGGGGGCCCATAACTATGGCTACACCTTC

V: TRBV11-2
D: TRBD2
J: TRBJ2-1
size: once
CDR3: CASGLAGSMQFF
DNA: TGTGCCAGCGGATTAGCGGGGTCGATGCAGTTCTTC

V: TRBV18
D: TRBD1
J: TRBJ1-2
size: few
CDR3: CASSPGTGALEGYTF
DNA: TGTGCCAGCTCCCCCGGGACAGGGGCACTAGAAGGCTACACCTTC

V: TRBV12-2
D: .
J: TRBJ2-6
size: once
CDR3: CASRFGDSGANVLTF
DNA: TGTGCAAGTCGCTTTGGAGACTCTGGGGCCAACGTCCTGACTTTC

V: TRBV7-9
D: .
J: TRBJ1-2
size: few
CDR3: CASSPELSQNYGYTF
DNA: TGTGCCAGCAGCCCTGAATTAAGTCAGAACTATGGCTACACCTTC

V: TRBV7-8
D: .
J: TRBJ1-5
size: .
CDR3: CASSTGRGDQPQHF
DNA: TGTGCCAGCAGCACCGGGCGGGGCGACCAGCCCCAGCATTTT

V: TRBV5-1
D: TRBD2
J: TRBJ2-1
size: .
CDR3: CASSFARLANYNEQFF
DNA: TGCGCCAGCAGCTTCGCGCGACTAGCGAATTACAATGAGCAGTTCTTC

V: TRBV7-9
D: .
J: TRBJ2-5
size: .
CDR3: CASSLSGGETQYF
DNA: TGTGCCAGCAGCTTAAGTGGAGGGGAGACCCAGTACTTC

V: TRBV6-1
D: TRBD2
J: TRBJ2-1
size: .
CDR3: CASSGSGGPLVKQFF
DNA: TGTGCCAGCAGTGGGTCGGGGGGGCCTCTTGTAAAGCAGTTCTTC

V: TRBV7-9
D: TRBD1
J: TRBJ2-5
size: once
CDR3: CASSPSGEGARETQYF
DNA: TGTGCCAGCAGCCCCTCCGGCGAGGGGGCCAGAGAGACCCAGTACTTC

V: TRBV5-1
D: TRBD1
J: TRBJ1-3
size: .
CDR3: CASRQGQGVSGNTIYF
DNA: TGCGCCAGCAGACAGGGACAGGGGGTATCTGGAAACACCATATATTTT

V: TRBV28
D: .
J: TRBJ1-5
size: once
CDR3: CASSEVLSSDQPQHF
DNA: TGTGCCAGCAGTGAGGTTCTATCTAGCGATCAGCCCCAGCATTTT

V: TRBV19
D: TRBD2
J: TRBJ2-3
size: .
CDR3: CASSPLAGVTDTQYF
DNA: TGTGCCAGTAGCCCGCTAGCGGGCGTCACAGATACGCAGTATTTT

V: TRBV30
D: .
J: TRBJ2-7
size: few
CDR3: CAWSVTEVRYEQYF
DNA: TGTGCCTGGAGTGTTACGGAGGTTCGGTACGAGCAGTACTTC

V: TRBV7-8
D: .
J: TRBJ2-1
size: .
CDR3: CASSSPRGPYNEQFF
DNA: TGTGCCAGCAGCTCCCCACGGGGTCCATACAATGAGCAGTTCTTC

V: TRBV4-1
D: .
J: TRBJ2-7
size: .
CDR3: CASSQEEGPPYEQYF
DNA: TGCGCCAGCAGCCAAGAGGAGGGGCCCCCCTACGAGCAGTACTTC

V: TRBV6-6
D: .
J: TRBJ1-2
size: .
CDR3: CASSQTQGRFGYTF
DNA: TGTGCCAGCAGTCAAACACAGGGACGGTTTGGCTACACCTTC

V: TRBV4-1
D: TRBD2
J: TRBJ2-7
size: .
CDR3: CASSAQPGSGTSGIYEQYF
DNA: TGCGCCAGCAGCGCCCAGCCGGGATCGGGGACTAGCGGGATTTACGAGCAGTACTTC

V: TRBV6-1
D: TRBD1
J: TRBJ2-7
size: .
CDR3: CASRQPGQGNDEQYF
DNA: TGTGCCAGCAGACAACCGGGACAGGGGAACGACGAGCAGTACTTC

V: TRBV29-1
D: TRBD1
J: TRBJ2-7
size: once
CDR3: CSVARDRAGEQYF
DNA: TGCAGCGTTGCCCGGGACAGGGCAGGCGAGCAGTACTTC

V: TRBV5-1
D: .
J: TRBJ2-1
size: .
CDR3: CASSLATAGNEQFF
DNA: TGCGCCAGCAGCCTGGCTACAGCAGGAAATGAGCAGTTCTTC

V: TRBV29-1
D: .
J: TRBJ2-3
size: .
CDR3: CSVERQRGRHLSTDTQYF
DNA: TGCAGCGTTGAACGTCAGCGAGGTCGCCACCTTAGCACAGATACGCAGTATTTT

V: TRBV30
D: .
J: TRBJ2-5
size: .
CDR3: CALRGSGETQYF
DNA: TGTGCCTTAAGGGGAAGCGGGGAGACCCAGTACTTC

V: TRBV14
D: TRBD2
J: TRBJ2-3
size: .
CDR3: CASSPTGLAGGGTDTQYF
DNA: TGTGCCAGCAGCCCCACAGGACTAGCGGGAGGGGGCACAGATACGCAGTATTTT

V: TRBV29-1
D: TRBD1
J: TRBJ1-1
size: few
CDR3: CSVLTGADTEAFF
DNA: TGCAGCGTCTTGACAGGGGCGGACACTGAAGCTTTCTTT

V: TRBV5-6
D: .
J: TRBJ2-7
size: .
CDR3: CASSPGWAYEQYF
DNA: TGTGCCAGCAGCCCCGGCTGGGCCTACGAGCAGTACTTC

V: TRBV14
D: TRBD1
J: TRBJ2-7
size: few
CDR3: CASSRLAGGQYF
DNA: TGTGCCAGCAGCCGCCTGGCAGGGGGGCAGTACTTC

V: TRBV9
D: TRBD1
J: TRBJ1-2
size: .
CDR3: CASSLDRVNGYTF
DNA: TGTGCCAGCAGCTTGGACAGGGTTAATGGCTACACCTTC

V: TRBV6-1
D: .
J: TRBJ1-2
size: .
CDR3: CASRPRGGAYGYTF
DNA: TGTGCCAGCAGGCCCAGAGGGGGGGCCTATGGCTACACCTTC

V: TRBV10-3
D: .
J: TRBJ2-3
size: .
CDR3: CAISESATDTQYF
DNA: TGTGCCATCAGTGAGTCGGCTACAGATACGCAGTATTTT

V: TRBV10-3
D: .
J: TRBJ1-2
size: .
CDR3: CAIEEGQGDYGYTF
DNA: TGTGCCATCGAGGAGGGCCAGGGCGACTATGGCTACACCTTC

V: TRBV19
D: .
J: TRBJ1-1
size: once
CDR3: CASSILDTGNTEAFF
DNA: TGTGCCAGTAGTATCTTGGACACAGGGAACACTGAAGCTTTCTTT

V: TRBV19
D: TRBD2
J: TRBJ2-7
size: few
CDR3: CASSIRGGVDDEQYF
DNA: TGTGCCAGTAGTATTCGGGGAGGGGTGGATGACGAGCAGTACTTC

V: TRBV15
D: TRBD1
J: TRBJ2-3
size: .
CDR3: CATSGRDRSTDTQYF
DNA: TGTGCCACCAGCGGACGGGACAGGAGCACAGATACGCAGTATTTT

V: TRBV7-7
D: TRBD1
J: TRBJ2-5
size: .
CDR3: CASSQDRGQETQYF
DNA: TGTGCCAGCAGCCAAGACAGGGGCCAAGAGACCCAGTACTTC

V: TRBV5-4
D: .
J: TRBJ1-2
size: .
CDR3: CASSPGTLGGDGYTF
DNA: TGTGCCAGCAGCCCCGGGACGCTTGGGGGGGATGGCTACACCTTC

V: TRBV5-1
D: TRBD2
J: TRBJ2-7
size: few
CDR3: CASSTRTSLRIYEQYF
DNA: TGCGCCAGCAGCACTCGGACTAGCCTAAGGATCTACGAGCAGTACTTC

V: TRBV5-1
D: .
J: TRBJ2-7
size: .
CDR3: CASSLGAGTYEQYF
DNA: TGCGCCAGCAGCTTGGGAGCAGGGACCTACGAGCAGTACTTC

V: TRBV7-2
D: .
J: TRBJ2-7
size: .
CDR3: CASSAYPQGIPYEQYF
DNA: TGTGCCAGCAGCGCGTACCCACAGGGAATCCCCTACGAGCAGTACTTC

V: TRBV9
D: TRBD2
J: TRBJ2-2
size: .
CDR3: CASSVGLGTSVGTGELFF
DNA: TGTGCCAGCAGCGTAGGTTTGGGGACTAGCGTAGGAACCGGGGAGCTGTTTTTT

V: TRBV28
D: TRBD1
J: TRBJ1-2
size: .
CDR3: CASSAHTGGKVGYTF
DNA: TGTGCCAGCAGCGCGCATACAGGGGGTAAGGTTGGCTACACCTTC

V: TRBV9
D: TRBD1
J: TRBJ2-1
size: .
CDR3: CASSTRTGGRNEQFF
DNA: TGTGCCAGCAGCACAAGGACAGGGGGCAGGAATGAGCAGTTCTTC